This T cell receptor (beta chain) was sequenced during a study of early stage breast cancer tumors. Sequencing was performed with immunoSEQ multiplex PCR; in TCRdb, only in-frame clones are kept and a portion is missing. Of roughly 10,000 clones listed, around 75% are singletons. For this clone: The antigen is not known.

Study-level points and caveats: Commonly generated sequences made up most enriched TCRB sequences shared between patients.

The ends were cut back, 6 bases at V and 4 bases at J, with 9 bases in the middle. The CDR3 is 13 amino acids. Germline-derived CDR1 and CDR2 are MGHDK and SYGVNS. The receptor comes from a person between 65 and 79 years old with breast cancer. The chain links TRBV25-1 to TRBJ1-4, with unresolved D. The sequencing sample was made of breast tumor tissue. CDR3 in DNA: TGTGCCAGCAGGTACGGGAGTAATGAAAAACTGTTTTTT. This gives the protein CASRYGSNEKLFF.